The source of this T cell receptor (beta chain) is a study of cytomegalovirus exposure and HLA in healthy donors. Study-wide results and caveats: In vitro checks showed that a few CMV-associated chains really do target CMV antigens.

PCR employed 60 Vbeta and 13 Jbeta primers. Per the study methods: Later reanalysis found roughly 80 million unique TCR beta chains, about 11 million of them shared. Libraries were prepared by immunoSEQ multiplex PCR; TCRdb keeps only in-frame clonotypes and omits some of them. The DNA gave D and trimming, while V, J and clone size come from that table. This sample contains approximately 80,000 clones. On this clone: As yet, its antigen is unknown.

Healthy donors of bone marrow made up the group. Germline V lookup: CDR1 PRHDT, CDR2 FYEKMQ (reference sequence). V shed 5 bases and J shed 0 bases, with 7 bases lying between them. The CDR3 extends over 13 amino acids. This sequence was found in a man aged 18 to 30 in good health and CMV-seropositive. Input material: PBMCs. The genes are TRBV13 and TRBJ1-2; D ambiguous. CDR3 sequence: CASSPTSNYGYTF. CDR3 DNA: TGTGCCAGCAGCCCCACTTCTAACTATGGCTACACCTTC.